There are many counts of the clone carrying this T cell receptor (beta chain). Its antigen is unidentified. The data belong to a study of CD8+CD57+ T cells in acquired aplastic anemia. Study background: An average of roughly 3.2 ug of DNA was obtained from sorted CD4+ and CD8+ cells. Healthy donor CD4+ samples were sequenced to a depth that averaged about 10.8 million reads. Study conclusions and caveats: The study identified roughly 29 CD8+ CDR3 sequences shared by patients and controls. CD8+ Simpson's diversity showed no significant patient-control difference.

The CDR3 sequence is 14 residues long. The V gene's germline CDR1 is SGHTS and CDR2 YDEGEE. The germline V and J ends were trimmed by 5 bases and 2 bases, with 13 bases remaining between them. TCR beta VDJ and CDR3 were profiled, and genomic DNA was the template. TCRdb re-analysed the reads in MiXCR, keeping a single row per CDR3 protein. The sample consists of around 140,000 distinct CDR3 sequences, approximately 41% of them appearing once. The source material was sorted CD4+, CD8+, or CD8+CD57+ T cells (not recorded which) from PBMCs. This chain joins TRBV5-8 and TRBJ1-1; no clear D. The sequence was collected from a human donor in good health, serving as a control. This CDR3 is CASSFGRLNTEAFF. The CDR3 coding sequence is TGTGCCAGCAGTTTTGGACGGTTAAACACTGAAGCTTTCTTT.